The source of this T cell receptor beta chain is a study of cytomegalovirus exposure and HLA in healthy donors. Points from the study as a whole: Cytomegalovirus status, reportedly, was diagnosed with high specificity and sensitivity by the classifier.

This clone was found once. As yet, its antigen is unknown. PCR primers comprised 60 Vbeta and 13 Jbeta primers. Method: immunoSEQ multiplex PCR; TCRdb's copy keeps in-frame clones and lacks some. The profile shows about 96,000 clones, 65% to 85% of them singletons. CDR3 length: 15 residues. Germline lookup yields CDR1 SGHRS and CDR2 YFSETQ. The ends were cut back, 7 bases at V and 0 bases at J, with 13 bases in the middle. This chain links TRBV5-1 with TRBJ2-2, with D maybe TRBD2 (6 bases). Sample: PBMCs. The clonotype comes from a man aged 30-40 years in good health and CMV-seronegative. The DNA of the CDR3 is TGCGCCAGCCGGCGGGAAACAACGAACACCGGGGAGCTGTTTTTT. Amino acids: CASRRETTNTGELFF.